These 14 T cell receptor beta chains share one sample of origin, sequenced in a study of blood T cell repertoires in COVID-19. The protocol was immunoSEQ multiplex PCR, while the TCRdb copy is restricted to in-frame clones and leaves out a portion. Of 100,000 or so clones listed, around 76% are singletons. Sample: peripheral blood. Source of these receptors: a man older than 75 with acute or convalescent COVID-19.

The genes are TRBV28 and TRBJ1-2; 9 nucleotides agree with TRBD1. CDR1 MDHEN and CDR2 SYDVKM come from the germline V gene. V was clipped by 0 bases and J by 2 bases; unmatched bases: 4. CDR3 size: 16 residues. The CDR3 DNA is TGTGCCAGCAGTTTATGGGGGACAGGGCTGAACTATGGCTACACCTTC. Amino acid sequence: CASSLWGTGLNYGYTF.

The CDR3 loop is CASGKGNQPQHF. For the CDR3, the DNA is TGTGCCTCAGGTAAAGGCAATCAGCCCCAGCATTTT. The V call is TRBV19, the J call TRBJ1-5; D unresolved. The V and J ends lost 11 bases and 2 bases respectively, with 10 bases between them. The CDR3 contains 12 residues. Germline V gene data show CDR1 as LNHDA and CDR2 as SQIVND (reference sequence).

The CDR3 protein is CASTLGHLPYEQYF. In nucleotides, the CDR3 is TGTGCCAGCACCCTGGGACATTTACCCTACGAGCAGTACTTC. The gene calls are TRBV6-5 and TRBJ2-7; perhaps TRBD1 as D (6 bases). The CDR3 is 14 residues long. V was cut by 7 bases and J by 2 bases, with 15 bases left in between. CDR1 and CDR2 (germline): MNHEY, SVGAGI.

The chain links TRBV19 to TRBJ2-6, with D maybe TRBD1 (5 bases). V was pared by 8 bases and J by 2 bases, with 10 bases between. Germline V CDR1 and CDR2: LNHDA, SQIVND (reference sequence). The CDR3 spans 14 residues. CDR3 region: CASSSGTGANVLTF. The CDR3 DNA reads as TGTGCCAGTTCGTCAGGGACTGGGGCCAACGTCCTGACTTTC.

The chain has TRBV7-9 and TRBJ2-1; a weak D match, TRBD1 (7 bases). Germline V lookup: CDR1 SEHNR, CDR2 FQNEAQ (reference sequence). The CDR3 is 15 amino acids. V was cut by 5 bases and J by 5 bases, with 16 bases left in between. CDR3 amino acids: CASSPRGDSNNEQFF. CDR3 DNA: TGTGCCAGCAGCCCTAGGGGGGACAGCAACAATGAGCAGTTCTTC. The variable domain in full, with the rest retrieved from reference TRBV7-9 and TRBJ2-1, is DTGVSQNPRHKITKRGQNVTFRCDPISEHNRLYWYRQTLGQGPEFLTYFQNEAQLEKSRLLSDRFSAERPKGSFSTLEIQRTEQGDSAMYLCASSPRGDSNNEQFFGPGTRLTVL.

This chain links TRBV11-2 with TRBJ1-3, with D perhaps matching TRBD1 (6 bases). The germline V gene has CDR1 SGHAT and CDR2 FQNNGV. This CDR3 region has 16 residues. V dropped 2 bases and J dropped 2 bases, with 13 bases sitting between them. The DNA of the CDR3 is TGTGCCAGCAGCTTAATCGTGCGGGGGCCTGGAAACACCATATATTTT. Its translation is CASSLIVRGPGNTIYF.

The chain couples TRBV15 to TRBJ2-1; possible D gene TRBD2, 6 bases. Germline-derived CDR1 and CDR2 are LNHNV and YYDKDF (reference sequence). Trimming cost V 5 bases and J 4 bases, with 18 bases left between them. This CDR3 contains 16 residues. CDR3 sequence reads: CATSARASAGYNEQFF. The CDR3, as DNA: TGTGCCACCAGCGCCAGGGCGTCCGCGGGATACAATGAGCAGTTCTTC.

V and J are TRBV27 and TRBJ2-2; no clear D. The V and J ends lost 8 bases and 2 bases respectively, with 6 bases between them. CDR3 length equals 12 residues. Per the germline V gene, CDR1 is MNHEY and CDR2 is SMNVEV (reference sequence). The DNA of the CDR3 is TGTGCCAGCTCGTTCAACACCGGGGAGCTGTTTTTT. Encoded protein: CASSFNTGELFF.

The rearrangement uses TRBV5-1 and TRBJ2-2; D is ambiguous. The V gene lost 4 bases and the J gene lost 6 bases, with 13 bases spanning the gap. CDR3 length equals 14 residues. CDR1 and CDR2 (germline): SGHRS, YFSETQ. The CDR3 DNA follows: TGCGCCAGCAGCAGAACAGCTACGTCCGGGGAGCTGTTTTTT. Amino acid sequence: CASSRTATSGELFF.

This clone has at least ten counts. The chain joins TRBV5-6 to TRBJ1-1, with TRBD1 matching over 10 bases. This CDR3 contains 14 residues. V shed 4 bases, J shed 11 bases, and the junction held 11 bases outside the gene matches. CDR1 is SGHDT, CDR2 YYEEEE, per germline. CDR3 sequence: CASSGTDRGPGAFF. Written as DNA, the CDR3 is TGTGCCAGCAGCGGCACCGACAGGGGGCCAGGCGCTTTCTTT.

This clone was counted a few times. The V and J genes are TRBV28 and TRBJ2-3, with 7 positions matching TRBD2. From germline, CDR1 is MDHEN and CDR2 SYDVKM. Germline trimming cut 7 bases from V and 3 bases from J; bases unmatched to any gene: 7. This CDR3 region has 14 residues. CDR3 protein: CASISREGTDTQYF. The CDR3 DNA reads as TGTGCCAGCATCTCGAGGGAGGGTACAGATACGCAGTATTTT.

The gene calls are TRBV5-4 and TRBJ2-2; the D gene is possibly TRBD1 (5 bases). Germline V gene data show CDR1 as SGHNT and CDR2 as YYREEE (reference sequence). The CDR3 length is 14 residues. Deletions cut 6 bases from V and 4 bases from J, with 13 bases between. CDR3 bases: TGTGCCAGCACCCTTAAGGGGCCCACCGGGGAGCTGTTTTTT. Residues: CASTLKGPTGELFF. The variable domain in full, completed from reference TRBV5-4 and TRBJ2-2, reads ETGVTQSPTHLIKTRGQQVTLRCSSQSGHNTVSWYQQALGQGPQFIFQYYREEENGRGNFPPRFSGLQFPNYSSELNVNALELDDSALYLCASTLKGPTGELFFGEGSRLTVL.

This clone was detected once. The chain's CDR3 is CASSSRAGALSYNSPLHF. The CDR3 DNA sequence: TGTGCCAGCAGCTCGAGGGCGGGGGCCCTCTCCTATAATTCACCCCTCCACTTT. The chain couples TRBV7-2 to TRBJ1-6; tentatively, D is TRBD1 (6 bases). V gave up 4 bases and J gave up 0 bases, with 16 bases separating them. The CDR3 spans 18 residues. From germline, CDR1 is SGHTA and CDR2 FQGNSA.

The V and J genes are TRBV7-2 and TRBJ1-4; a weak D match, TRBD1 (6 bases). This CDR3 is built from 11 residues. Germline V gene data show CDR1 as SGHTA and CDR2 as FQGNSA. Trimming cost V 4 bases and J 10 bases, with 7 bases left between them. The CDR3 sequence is CASSSGVKLFF. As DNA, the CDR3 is TGTGCCAGCAGCTCAGGGGTAAAACTGTTTTTT.